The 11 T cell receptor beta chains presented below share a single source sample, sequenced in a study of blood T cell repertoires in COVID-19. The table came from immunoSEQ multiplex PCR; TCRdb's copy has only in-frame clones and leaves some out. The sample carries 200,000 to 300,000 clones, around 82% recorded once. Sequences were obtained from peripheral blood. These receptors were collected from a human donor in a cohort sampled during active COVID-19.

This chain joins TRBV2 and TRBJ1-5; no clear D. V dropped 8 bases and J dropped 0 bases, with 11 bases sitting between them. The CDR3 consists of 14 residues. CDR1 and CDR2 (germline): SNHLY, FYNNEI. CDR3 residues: CASHKDYSNQPQHF. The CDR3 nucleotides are TGTGCCAGCCACAAGGACTATAGCAATCAGCCCCAGCATTTT.

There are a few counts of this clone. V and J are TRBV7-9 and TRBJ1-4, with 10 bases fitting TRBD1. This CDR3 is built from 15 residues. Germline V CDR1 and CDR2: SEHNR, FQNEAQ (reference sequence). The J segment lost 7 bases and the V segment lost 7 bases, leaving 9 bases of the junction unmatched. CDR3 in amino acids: CASTNTGTGVEKLFF. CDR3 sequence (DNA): TGTGCCAGCACCAACACCGGGACAGGGGTTGAAAAACTGTTTTTT.

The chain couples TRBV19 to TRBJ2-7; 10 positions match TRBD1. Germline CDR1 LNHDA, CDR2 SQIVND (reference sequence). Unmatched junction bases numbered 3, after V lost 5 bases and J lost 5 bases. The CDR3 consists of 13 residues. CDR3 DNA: TGTGCCAGTAGTTGGGACAGGGGCGACGAGCAGTACTTC. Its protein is CASSWDRGDEQYF.

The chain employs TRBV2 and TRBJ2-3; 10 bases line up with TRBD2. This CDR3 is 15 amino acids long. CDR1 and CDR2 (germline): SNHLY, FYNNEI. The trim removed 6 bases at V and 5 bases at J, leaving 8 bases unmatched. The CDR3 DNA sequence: TGTGCCAGCAGGGGGGGGACTAGCGAGAGAGATACGCAGTATTTT. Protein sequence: CASRGGTSERDTQYF.

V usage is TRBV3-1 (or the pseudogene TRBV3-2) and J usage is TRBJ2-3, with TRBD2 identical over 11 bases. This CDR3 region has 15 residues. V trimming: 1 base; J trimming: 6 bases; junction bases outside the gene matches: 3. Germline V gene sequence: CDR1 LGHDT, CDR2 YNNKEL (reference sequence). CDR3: CASSQASSGRDTQYF. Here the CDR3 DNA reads TGTGCCAGCAGCCAAGCATCTAGCGGGAGGGATACGCAGTATTTT.

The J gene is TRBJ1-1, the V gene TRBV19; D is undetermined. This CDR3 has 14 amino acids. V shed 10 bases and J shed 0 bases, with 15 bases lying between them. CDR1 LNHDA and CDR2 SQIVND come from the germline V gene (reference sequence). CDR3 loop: CATGRGSMNTEAFF. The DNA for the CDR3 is TGTGCCACCGGGCGGGGAAGCATGAACACTGAAGCTTTCTTT.

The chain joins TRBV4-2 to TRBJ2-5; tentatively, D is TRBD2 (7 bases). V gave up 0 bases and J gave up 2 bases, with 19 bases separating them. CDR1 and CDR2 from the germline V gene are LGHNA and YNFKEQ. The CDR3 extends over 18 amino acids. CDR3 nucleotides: TGTGCCAGCAGCCAAGAAGGGCCTCGAGGGGGGGCTCAAGAGACCCAGTACTTC. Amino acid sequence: CASSQEGPRGGAQETQYF.

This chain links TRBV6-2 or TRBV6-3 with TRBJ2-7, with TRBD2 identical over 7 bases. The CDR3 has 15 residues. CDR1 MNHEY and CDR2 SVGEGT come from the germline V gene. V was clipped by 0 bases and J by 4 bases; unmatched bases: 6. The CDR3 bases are TGTGCCAGCAGTTACTCCCGGGGGAGGGGATACGAGCAGTACTTC. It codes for CASSYSRGRGYEQYF.

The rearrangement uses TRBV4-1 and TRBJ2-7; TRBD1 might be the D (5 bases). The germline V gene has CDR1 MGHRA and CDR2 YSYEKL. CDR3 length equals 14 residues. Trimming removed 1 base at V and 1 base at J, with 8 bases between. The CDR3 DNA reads TGCGCCAGCAGCCAAGGTGCAGGGTCCTACGAGCAGTACTTC. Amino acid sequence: CASSQGAGSYEQYF.

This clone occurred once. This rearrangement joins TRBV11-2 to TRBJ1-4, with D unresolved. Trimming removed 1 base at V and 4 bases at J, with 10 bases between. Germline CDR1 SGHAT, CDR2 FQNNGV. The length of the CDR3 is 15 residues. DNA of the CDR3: TGTGCCAGCAGCTTAGCCCCGGGGAATAATGAAAAACTGTTTTTT. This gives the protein CASSLAPGNNEKLFF.

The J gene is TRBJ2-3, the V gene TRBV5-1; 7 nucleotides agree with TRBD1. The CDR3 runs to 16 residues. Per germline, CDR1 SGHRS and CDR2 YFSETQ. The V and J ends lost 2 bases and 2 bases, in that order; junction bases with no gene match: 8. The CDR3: CASSLPGQRLTDTQYF. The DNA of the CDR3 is TGCGCCAGCAGCTTACCGGGACAGAGACTCACAGATACGCAGTATTTT. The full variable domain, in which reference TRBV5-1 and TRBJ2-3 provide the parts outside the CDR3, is KAGVTQTPRYLIKTRGQQVTLSCSPISGHRSVSWYQQTPGQGLQFLFEYFSETQRNKGNFPGRFSGRQFSNSRSEMNVSTLELGDSALYLCASSLPGQRLTDTQYFGPGTRLTVL.